This TCR beta chain emerged from a study of blood T cell repertoires in COVID-19. This table comes from immunoSEQ multiplex PCR, and its TCRdb copy is limited to in-frame clones, with some not included. The data hold hundreds of thousands of clones, with under 90% observed a single time. The V and J ends lost 4 bases and 2 bases respectively, with 8 bases between them. Germline CDR1 MDHEN, CDR2 SYDVKM. The length of the CDR3 is 13 residues. The TCR sequence derives from a man aged 35 to 55 who had recovered from COVID-19. V and J are TRBV28 and TRBJ1-2; D is undetermined. Sequencing used PBMCs or T cells enriched from blood (not recorded which). The CDR3 nucleotides are TGTGCCAGCAGTTGGGCAGTCAACTATGGCTACACCTTC. It translates to CASSWAVNYGYTF.